This T cell receptor (beta chain) was documented in a study of blood T cell repertoires in COVID-19. The CDR3 runs to 16 residues. V lost 2 bases, J lost 5 bases, and 19 bases lay in between. From germline, CDR1 is SEHNR and CDR2 FQNEAQ (reference sequence). Method: immunoSEQ multiplex PCR; TCRdb's copy keeps in-frame clones and lacks some. The sample records over 250,000 clones, approximately 90% being singletons. In Seattle, patients joined the study during active infection and were tracked longitudinally. What was sequenced was peripheral blood. The TCR was taken from a woman aged 30 to 39 with COVID-19, enrolled during active disease. This sequence joins TRBV7-9 and TRBJ2-7; D may be TRBD1 (6 bases). CDR3 residues: CASSLLQGSKNNEQYF. DNA of the CDR3: TGTGCCAGCAGCTTACTTCAGGGGTCAAAGAACAACGAGCAGTACTTC.